This T cell receptor beta chain was retrieved from a study of T cell repertoires in cytomegalovirus infection. Turning to the study itself: TCR beta signatures that were public indicated CMV infection and matching HLA type.

V lost 5 bases and J 8 bases, leaving 9 bases between the germline ends. The CDR3 totals 11 residues. Note on this clonotype: Its antigen is undetermined.

Study-level findings and limits: Ex vivo responses were dominated by HLA-C-restricted CMV-specific TCR beta clonotypes. There were carriers of CMV plus the relevant HLA, and cumulative public TCR beta family frequency identified them.

TCRdb re-called the reads through MiXCR, storing one row per CDR3 protein. Found here are 250,000 or so distinct CDR3 sequences, more than 9% of them singletons; the top ten hold roughly 1.7%. The sample consisted of PBMCs. The origin of this receptor is a human donor in good health (CMV status not recorded). Some clones in this sample may be carry-over from other donors' samples. The V gene is TRBV12-3 or TRBV12-4, the J gene TRBJ1-2, with unresolved D. DNA of the CDR3: TGTGCCAGCAGTCGGACGAGGGGCTACACCTTC. It encodes CASSRTRGYTF.